A single sample gave rise to the 26 T cell receptor beta chains below, sequenced in a study of blood T cell repertoires in COVID-19. Measured with immunoSEQ multiplex PCR; TCRdb has only the in-frame clones, and not every one. The sample lists some 270,000 clones, 89% occurring once. The sequenced sample consisted of PBMCs or T cells enriched from blood (not recorded which). These receptor sequences come from a woman in her thirties or forties who had recovered from COVID-19.

With regard to this clone: This sample includes further DNA sequences coding for the same CDR3. This chain uses TRBV24-1 with TRBJ1-2; 9 bases are shared with TRBD1. J was trimmed by 6 bases and V by 2 bases; bases with no gene match: 3. Germline CDR1 and CDR2: KGHDR and SFDVKD. CDR3 length equals 14 residues. In DNA, the CDR3 is TGTGCCACCAGTGATTCCACAGGGGGCCATGGCTACACCTTC. This gives the protein CATSDSTGGHGYTF.

The CDR3 DNA reads TGTGCCAGCAGTGGAGTGGGACTTCACGGGGAGACCCAGTACTTC. Translation: CASSGVGLHGETQYF. The chain recombines TRBV9 with TRBJ2-5, with TRBD2 as a possible D gene (6 bases). The CDR3 totals 15 residues. The V end lost 5 bases, the J end lost 5 bases, and 19 bases lay between the germline ends. Looked up from germline, CDR1 is SGDLS and CDR2 is YYNGEE.

The gene calls are TRBV5-1 and TRBJ1-2, with a possible D match to TRBD1 (6 bases). The CDR3 sequence is 12 residues long. CDR1 SGHRS and CDR2 YFSETQ come from the germline V gene. Trimming cost V 4 bases and J 4 bases, with 8 bases left between them. The CDR3 reads CASSMDSYGYTF. CDR3 coding DNA: TGCGCCAGCAGCATGGACAGCTATGGCTACACCTTC.

On this clone: Within the sample, other DNA sequences also encode this same CDR3. The CDR3 sequence: CASSFRATQETQYF. CDR3 coding DNA: TGTGCCAGCAGTTTCAGGGCAACCCAAGAGACCCAGTACTTC. The chain combines TRBV27 with TRBJ2-5; D may be TRBD1 (5 bases). Germline CDR1 reads MNHEY; CDR2 reads SMNVEV (reference sequence). V lost 3 bases and J lost 1, with 9 bases in between. The CDR3 runs to 14 residues.

The V and J genes are TRBV15 and TRBJ2-1; D is perhaps TRBD1 (5 bases). The germline CDR1 and CDR2 sequences are LNHNV and YYDKDF (reference sequence). V lost 8 bases and J 1 base, leaving 9 bases between the germline ends. This CDR3 has 13 amino acids. CDR3 amino acids: CATWGSSYNEQFF. CDR3 in DNA: TGTGCCACCTGGGGCTCTTCCTACAATGAGCAGTTCTTC.

This chain uses TRBV19 with TRBJ1-1; D may be TRBD1 (6 bases). Trimming removed 6 bases at V and 1 base at J, with 12 bases between. The CDR3 has 14 residues. Germline CDR1 and CDR2: LNHDA and SQIVND (reference sequence). The CDR3 DNA reads TGTGCCAGTAGGACGGGGACACCGAACACTGAAGCTTTCTTT. This translates into CASRTGTPNTEAFF.

This clone was seen more than once but under ten times. The chain is built from TRBV5-1 and TRBJ2-3; D possibly corresponds to TRBD1 (5 bases). The V and J ends lost 0 bases and 0 bases respectively, with 5 bases between them. The CDR3 has 14 residues. Per the germline V gene, CDR1 is SGHRS and CDR2 is YFSETQ. The CDR3 coding sequence is TGCGCCAGCAGCTTGGAGGGGAGCACAGATACGCAGTATTTT. Translation: CASSLEGSTDTQYF.

V usage is TRBV19 and J usage is TRBJ1-2; D call uncertain. This CDR3 region has 14 residues. Trimming took off 4 bases at V and 3 bases at J, with 12 bases between the two ends. The germline gives CDR1 LNHDA, CDR2 SQIVND (reference sequence). CDR3 sequence: CASSTLQTDYGYTF. CDR3 DNA sequence: TGTGCCAGTAGTACACTTCAAACTGACTATGGCTACACCTTC.

The chain joins TRBV19 to TRBJ2-3; 11 bases are a match to TRBD2. The V segment lost 5 bases and the J segment 1 base; nucleotides outside the gene matches: 8. This CDR3 is built from 17 residues. Germline assignment: CDR1 LNHDA and CDR2 SQIVND (reference sequence). The CDR3 DNA is TGTGCCAGTAGTGATAGCGGGAGGGCCGGGGGCACAGATACGCAGTATTTT. Its translation is CASSDSGRAGGTDTQYF.

The V and J genes are TRBV7-3 and TRBJ2-1; D is uncertain. Trimming cost V 4 bases and J 0 bases, with 10 bases left between them. Germline V gene data show CDR1 as SGHTA and CDR2 as FQGTGA. The CDR3 has 15 amino acids. Written as DNA, the CDR3 is TGTGCCAGCAGCTCAACACCGAGCTCCTACAATGAGCAGTTCTTC. This sequence encodes CASSSTPSSYNEQFF.

This rearrangement joins TRBV7-9 to TRBJ2-2, with 7 bases fitting TRBD2. Germline assignment: CDR1 SEHNR and CDR2 FQNEAQ (reference sequence). Trimming removed 5 bases from V and 3 bases from J; junction bases left unmatched: 6. This CDR3 has 15 amino acids. Here the CDR3 DNA reads TGTGCCAGCAGCGTTAGCGGGTCATACACCGGGGAGCTGTTTTTT. This gives the protein CASSVSGSYTGELFF.

This clone was seen once. The J gene is TRBJ1-1, the V gene TRBV10-3, with D possibly matching TRBD1 (6 bases). V was cut by 4 bases and J by 0 bases, with 15 bases left in between. There are 16 residues in the CDR3. Germline V CDR1 and CDR2: ENHRY, SYGVKD. DNA of the CDR3: TGTGCCATCAGTGGGCAGGCAGGGGAAATGAACACTGAAGCTTTCTTT. This sequence encodes CAISGQAGEMNTEAFF.

The chain recombines TRBV10-2 with TRBJ2-5, with 7 bases fitting TRBD1. Germline-derived CDR1 and CDR2 are WSHSY and SAAADI. The V gene end was trimmed by 0 bases and the J gene end by 4 bases; junction bases not matched to a gene: 5. This CDR3 spans 15 amino acids. This CDR3 is CASSESTGWAETQYF. The CDR3 DNA is TGCGCCAGCAGTGAGTCGACAGGGTGGGCAGAGACCCAGTACTTC.

This chain uses TRBV3-1 (or the pseudogene TRBV3-2) with TRBJ2-1, with 7 bases matching TRBD2. The CDR3 consists of 13 residues. V dropped 1 base and J dropped 14; count of bases not matched to a gene: 8. CDR1 is LGHDT, CDR2 YNNKEL, per germline (reference sequence). Here the CDR3 reads CASSQGVRGREFF. The CDR3 DNA sequence: TGTGCCAGCAGCCAAGGAGTCCGGGGGAGGGAGTTCTTC.

The genes are TRBV5-8 and TRBJ1-3, with TRBD1 identical over 11 bases. Losses at the gene ends were 6 bases for V and 4 bases for J; bases not matched to a gene: 9. Germline V lookup: CDR1 SGHTS, CDR2 YDEGEE. The CDR3 is made up of 16 amino acids. Written as DNA, the CDR3 is TGTGCCAGCACCGGACAGGGGGCGCGATTAGGAAACACCATATATTTT. Its protein product is CASTGQGARLGNTIYF.

The V call is TRBV6-5, the J call TRBJ2-7, with TRBD2 identical over 14 bases. This CDR3 region has 16 residues. Germline trimming cut 0 bases from V and 4 bases from J; bases unmatched to any gene: 2. Germline V CDR1 and CDR2: MNHEY, SVGAGI. CDR3 nucleotides: TGTGCCAGCAGTTACTCGAGACTAGCGGGGGGGTACGAGCAGTACTTC. Translated: CASSYSRLAGGYEQYF.

The rearrangement joins TRBV27 to TRBJ1-6, with 11 nucleotides matching TRBD1. Germline CDR1 is MNHEY and CDR2 is SMNVEV (reference sequence). The CDR3 has 14 residues. V lost 6 bases and J lost 11; bases outside the gene matches: 6. The CDR3 DNA sequence: TGTGCCAGCAGCGGGACAGGGGGTGACACACCCCTCCACTTT. This sequence encodes CASSGTGGDTPLHF.

The V and J genes are TRBV11-2 and TRBJ1-1, with D possibly matching TRBD1 (5 bases). Germline lookup yields CDR1 SGHAT and CDR2 FQNNGV. The V and J ends lost 4 bases and 7 bases respectively, with 16 bases between them. The CDR3 extends over 14 amino acids. CDR3 sequence reads: CASSYRGLWGEAFF. CDR3 in DNA: TGTGCCAGCAGCTACCGGGGGTTATGGGGTGAAGCTTTCTTT.

The chain links TRBV12-3 or TRBV12-4 to TRBJ1-2, with a tentative D call TRBD1 (6 bases). V gave up 4 bases and J gave up 4 bases, with 10 bases separating them. The CDR3 spans 13 residues. The CDR3: CASSSGQFYGYTF. For the CDR3, the DNA is TGTGCCAGCAGTTCCGGACAGTTCTATGGCTACACCTTC.

The chain combines TRBV6-5 with TRBJ2-1, with 11 bases aligning to TRBD1. CDR1 and CDR2 (germline): MNHEY, SVGAGI. This CDR3 spans 15 amino acids. The V segment lost 6 bases and the J segment 3 bases; nucleotides outside the gene matches: 4. The CDR3 DNA is TGTGCCAGCAGAAGGGACAGGGGGTACTACAATGAGCAGTTCTTC. Its translation: CASRRDRGYYNEQFF.

The chain has TRBV7-9 and TRBJ2-2, with 7 nucleotides matching TRBD2. Trimming cost V 5 bases and J 7 bases; bases outside gene matches: 10. The germline CDR1 and CDR2 sequences are SEHNR and FQNEAQ (reference sequence). The CDR3 length is 15 residues. CDR3 DNA: TGTGCCAGCAGCCGGGTGGGCGGGAGCATCGGGGAGCTGTTTTTT. It yields the protein CASSRVGGSIGELFF.

The chain carries TRBV6-1 and TRBJ2-7; 9 nucleotides align to TRBD2. This CDR3 has 17 residues. Germline V gene lookup returns CDR1 MNHNS and CDR2 SASEGT. The junction had 9 bases not matched to a gene; V was cut back by 3 bases and J by 0 bases. The CDR3 DNA sequence: TGTGCCAGCAGTGAGTATAGCGGGGGCATTTCCTCCTACGAGCAGTACTTC. It translates to CASSEYSGGISSYEQYF.

The chain joins TRBV15 to TRBJ2-3, with TRBD2 matching over 11 bases. V was pared by 1 base and J by 7 bases, with 7 bases of the junction left unmatched. Germline V gene lookup returns CDR1 LNHNV and CDR2 YYDKDF (reference sequence). The CDR3 consists of 16 residues. CDR3 loop: CATSRVPSGGWNTQYF. DNA of the CDR3: TGTGCCACCAGCAGAGTCCCTAGCGGGGGGTGGAATACGCAGTATTTT.

In this sample, this clone turned up once. The chain is built from TRBV12-3 or TRBV12-4 and TRBJ1-1, with D uncertain. This CDR3 comprises 13 residues. The V end lost 2 bases, the J end lost 7 bases, and 11 bases lay between the germline ends. The CDR3 here is CASSLLAGDEAFF. DNA for the CDR3: TGTGCCAGCAGTTTATTGGCTGGAGATGAAGCTTTCTTT.

This clone is a singleton in its sample. The rearrangement uses TRBV6-5 and TRBJ1-5; D is perhaps TRBD1 (6 bases). The CDR3 contains 14 residues. Trimming cost V 7 bases and J 3 bases, with 13 bases left between them. Germline CDR1 MNHEY, CDR2 SVGAGI. This CDR3 is CASNAGTTNQPQHF. CDR3 in DNA: TGTGCCAGCAATGCAGGGACAACCAATCAGCCCCAGCATTTT.

V gene TRBV6-5 combines with J gene TRBJ1-3; D may be TRBD1 (5 bases). CDR3 length: 15 residues. Between the trimmed V and J ends, which lost 1 base and 2 bases, there was a span of 9 bases. Per germline, CDR1 MNHEY and CDR2 SVGAGI. CDR3 DNA: TGTGCCAGCAGTTACTTCCAGGGTACTGGAAACACCATATATTTT. This codes for CASSYFQGTGNTIYF.